This TCR beta chain was captured in a study of T cells in Graves' hyperthyroidism and ophthalmopathy. Stable hyperthyroidism: no ophthalmopathy progression over 18 months of follow-up. The TCR beta CDR3 regions underwent amplification using RNA transcripts as the source. The HTBI primer set was used in a first-round RT-PCR of the TCR CDR3. TCRdb independently ran MiXCR on the multiplex PCR reads; one entry per CDR3 protein. The data hold under 650,000 distinct CDR3 sequences, with 15% to 20% observed a single time. Comment on this clonotype: A single base separates this from a much larger clone, so it may be a read error.

The length of the CDR3 is 15 residues. The germline CDR1 and CDR2 sequences are SGHAT and FQNNGV. V was trimmed by 0 bases and J by 5 bases, leaving 12 bases between them. V and J are TRBV11-2 and TRBJ2-3, with D possibly being TRBD2 (6 bases). The TCR was taken from a young woman with Graves' hyperthyroidism. Sequenced: blood. CDR3 nucleotides: TGTGCCAGCAGCTTAGACGCGGGAAACATAGATACGCAGTATTTT. This encodes CASSLDAGNIDTQYF.